This record concerns one TCR beta chain sequence. What it binds is not known. Next came a second PCR, run for about 7 to 12 cycles, which used a sample-barcoded 5' primer along with a J-beta primer mix. The template-switch adaptor was a 5' adaptor with 12 random nucleotides. It tagged each cDNA molecule. Each CDR3 protein gets one entry after TCRdb re-called the 5' RACE reads with MiXCR. The top ten hold 20% to 25% of the sample, which has 600,000 to 850,000 distinct CDR3 sequences, 43% seen once. Germline V CDR1 and CDR2: DFQATT, SNEGSKA (reference sequence). The V segment lost 6 bases and the J segment 1 base; nucleotides outside the gene matches: 11. The CDR3 covers 15 residues. The amount of total RNA extracted per sample was at least 6 micrograms. These data belong to a study of blood T cells in healthy people across ages. Findings and caveats of the study: Strong correlation existed between TCR beta diversity and naive T cell percentage. Unsorted PBMCs ruled out conclusive naive versus antigen-experienced comparison.

The clonotype comes from a woman aged 60-75 years in good health. Material for sequencing was blood. V and J are TRBV20-1 and TRBJ2-5, with 7 bases that match TRBD2. The CDR3 loop is CSARGDSGGQETQYF. As DNA, the CDR3 is TGCAGTGCGAGGGGAGATTCGGGGGGCCAAGAGACCCAGTACTTC.